The rows below give T cell receptor beta chains drawn from one sample of a study of shared clonotypes between healthy human individuals. The method was immunoSEQ multiplex PCR; TCRdb's version includes in-frame clones alone and lacks a portion of them. Of more than 2 million clones in the sample, 90% to 96% are singletons; the top ten hold roughly 0.13%. The sequenced sample consisted of naive CD4+ T cells sorted from blood. These TCRs come from a man between 18 and 29 years old in good health. CDR3s include the opening cysteine and the closing phenylalanine or tryptophan. Each record gives: V gene, J gene, D gene, clone size, CDR3 DNA, CDR3 protein. The D gene is left open where the match is weak. Clone sizes are given selectively: once, few, many, or a class where the clone is expanded.

TRBV6-4	TRBJ1-2	-	-	TGTGCCAGCAACATAAAGACGACAATTGAGAACGGAACTAACTATGGCTACACCTTC	CASNIKTTIENGTNYGYTF
TRBV29-1	TRBJ1-5	-	-	TGCAGCGTTGCGGGCGCGGGCAATCAGCCCCAGCATTTT	CSVAGAGNQPQHF
TRBV6-5	TRBJ2-7	-	-	TGTGCCAGCAGGCTGGACAGTTTCTACGAGCAGTACTTC	CASRLDSFYEQYF
TRBV5-1	TRBJ2-1	TRBD2	-	TGCGCCAGCAGCTTGGTCGGGACTAGCGACTCCTACAATGAGCAGTTCTTC	CASSLVGTSDSYNEQFF
TRBV30	TRBJ2-7	TRBD1	-	TGTGCCTGGAGTCCCGGACAGGGGGGTTACGAGCAGTACTTC	CAWSPGQGGYEQYF
TRBV4-1	TRBJ2-7	TRBD1	-	TGCGCCAGCAGCCAATTACAACAGGGGGCCTACGAGCAGTACTTC	CASSQLQQGAYEQYF
TRBV30	TRBJ2-3	TRBD1	-	TGTGCCTGGAGTGTACAGGGGGCCTTCACAGATACGCAGTATTTT	CAWSVQGAFTDTQYF
TRBV10-2	TRBJ2-3	TRBD2	-	TGCGCCAGCAGTGGACTAGCGGGGGGCAAATACACAGATACGCAGTATTTT	CASSGLAGGKYTDTQYF
TRBV19	TRBJ1-5	-	-	TGTGCCAGTAGTATAGACCCAGGGGCAAATCAGCCCCAGCATTTT	CASSIDPGANQPQHF
TRBV27	TRBJ1-4	-	-	TGTGCCAGCAGGCGGGGAACCCGCGCAACTAATGAAAAACTGTTTTTT	CASRRGTRATNEKLFF
TRBV7-2	TRBJ2-7	-	-	TGTGCCAGCAGCTTAGCTTGGGCACCCCGATCCTACGAGCAGTACTTC	CASSLAWAPRSYEQYF
TRBV18	TRBJ2-5	TRBD2	-	TGTGCCAGCTCACCATCTACTAGCGGGCAAGAGACCCAGTACTTC	CASSPSTSGQETQYF
TRBV27	TRBJ1-1	TRBD1	-	TGTGCCAGCAGTTTGTCAGGGGGGTCGACCACTGAAGCTTTCTTT	CASSLSGGSTTEAFF
TRBV6-1	TRBJ1-1	-	once	TGTGCCAGCAGAGCAGACCTGAACACTGAAGCTTTCTTT	CASRADLNTEAFF
TRBV11-2	TRBJ2-7	TRBD2	-	TGTGCCAGCAGCCCCGGGACTAGCGGATTCTACGAGCAGTACTTC	CASSPGTSGFYEQYF
TRBV6-6	TRBJ1-4	-	-	TGTGCCAGCAGTTTACGAGCAACTAATGAAAAACTGTTTTTT	CASSLRATNEKLFF
TRBV6-1	TRBJ2-5	TRBD1	-	TGTGCCACTGGGAACAGGGGGAAGGGAGAGACCCAGTACTTC	CATGNRGKGETQYF
TRBV11-3	TRBJ2-2	-	-	TGTGCCAGCAGTTTCGACAGTGGGGAGCTGTTTTTT	CASSFDSGELFF
TRBV10-3	TRBJ1-6	TRBD1	-	TGTGCCATCGCCAACCTCCCGGGACAGGGAAATTCACCCCTCCACTTT	CAIANLPGQGNSPLHF
TRBV10-1	TRBJ2-6	TRBD1	-	TGCGCCAGCAGTGAATCTCCGGGACAGGCAAGCTCTGGGGCCAACGTCCTGACTTTC	CASSESPGQASSGANVLTF
TRBV7-2	TRBJ2-1	TRBD2	-	TGTGCCAGCAGTTCTAGCGGGGGGTCCTACAATGAGCAGTTCTTC	CASSSSGGSYNEQFF
TRBV14	TRBJ2-1	TRBD2	-	TGTGCCAGCAGCCAGCTAGCGGATTACTACAATGAGCAGTTCTTC	CASSQLADYYNEQFF
TRBV5-1	TRBJ1-1	-	few	TGCGCCAGCAGCTTGCTAGTGAACACTGAAGCTTTCTTT	CASSLLVNTEAFF
TRBV7-2	TRBJ2-7	TRBD2	once	TGTGCCAGCAGCCCCCAGCCTAGCGGGAGCTTCAAAGAGCAGTACTTC	CASSPQPSGSFKEQYF
TRBV11-3	TRBJ2-3	TRBD1	-	TGTGCCAGCAGCCGGGGGACAGGGCCTAGCACAGATACGCAGTATTTT	CASSRGTGPSTDTQYF
TRBV10-3	TRBJ2-5	TRBD2	-	TGTGCCATCAGTGAGGCTCGGACTAGCGAGCGGGACCAGTACTTC	CAISEARTSERDQYF
TRBV4-1	TRBJ1-1	TRBD1	-	TGCGCCAGCAGCCAACGCGCGACAGGGGATAACACTGAAGCTTTCTTT	CASSQRATGDNTEAFF
TRBV2	TRBJ2-2	-	-	TGTGCCAGCAGGATGGGAAACACCGGGGAGCTGTTTTTT	CASRMGNTGELFF
TRBV7-2	TRBJ1-5	-	few	TGTGCCAGCAGCTCCGGGGGGTACGAGCAGCCCCAGCATTTT	CASSSGGYEQPQHF
TRBV2	TRBJ2-3	TRBD2	-	TGTGCCAGCAGTGAGGGGCTAGCGGGAATAGATACGCAGTATTTT	CASSEGLAGIDTQYF
TRBV30	TRBJ2-1	-	-	TGTGCCTGGAGTGTGCCAGGCCCATCCTCCTACAATGAGCAGTTCTTC	CAWSVPGPSSYNEQFF
TRBV2	TRBJ1-6	-	few	TGTGCCAGCATGAAAGACCGAGCCGATAATTCACCCCTCCACTTT	CASMKDRADNSPLHF
TRBV18	TRBJ1-2	-	-	TGTGCCAGCGCGTCCGAAGAGCCCTATGGCTACACCTTC	CASASEEPYGYTF
TRBV9	TRBJ2-3	TRBD2	-	TGTGCCAGCAGCCCGAGGACTAGCGGGGGGGCCAAAAGCACAGATACGCAGTATTTT	CASSPRTSGGAKSTDTQYF
TRBV2	TRBJ2-3	TRBD2	-	TGTGCCAGCAGTGAAATGGGGAGGGGAGGCACAGATACGCAGTATTTT	CASSEMGRGGTDTQYF
TRBV28	TRBJ1-4	-	-	TGTGCCAGCAGTTCGGGACGGAATAATGAAAAACTGTTTTTT	CASSSGRNNEKLFF
TRBV18	TRBJ1-6	-	-	TGTGCCAGCTCACCCGGGGCTAATTCACCCCTCCACTTT	CASSPGANSPLHF